The source of this TCR beta chain is a study of long-term antiretroviral therapy in people with HIV. As to this clone: The antigen is unknown.

The CDR3 runs 15 residues. V was shortened by 2 bases and J by 0 bases, with 10 bases between the two germline ends. Germline values: CDR1 MNHNS, CDR2 SASEGT. Sequencing relied on immunoSEQ assay v3.0, run at survey level. Profiling relied on immunoSEQ multiplex PCR, and the TCRdb table lists in-frame clones only, not all of them. The table includes some 22,000 clones, around 83% detected once. Every participant gave one or more pre-ART and two or more post-ART PBMC samples. The study, taken as a whole, reports: Upon ART, diversity increased but remained lower than transplant donor controls. The ART regimens used between 2004 and 2017 may be less effective than current ones.

The V gene is TRBV6-1, the J gene TRBJ1-1; D is uncertain. The receptor was derived from a man aged 60 to 75 with HIV. The specimen comprised unsorted PBMCs, sampled 1.3 years after starting antiretroviral therapy. The CDR3 sequence is CASSEYQVLNTEAFF. The CDR3 DNA sequence: TGTGCCAGCAGTGAATACCAGGTGCTGAACACTGAAGCTTTCTTT.